The clone carrying this T cell receptor beta chain was found once. The CDR3 has 13 amino acids. Germline CDR1 is ENHRY and CDR2 is SYGVKD. J lost 0 bases, V lost 10 bases, and 5 bases had no gene match. Source study methods: Reference gene primer amplification gave estimated nucleated cell counts. Method: immunoSEQ multiplex PCR; TCRdb's copy keeps in-frame clones and lacks some. V, J and clone size are taken as reported in that table, and D and trimming were inferred from the DNA itself. The sample yields 140,000 to 150,000 clones, about three quarters seen once. The data are from a study of blood T cell repertoires in COVID-19. Background on the study: COVID-19 samples from acute and convalescent phases originated in the United States, Italy and Spain. From T cells, B-cell-depleted T cells, or PBMCs came the material, which was cDNA or gDNA.

The rearrangement joins TRBV10-3 to TRBJ2-7; TRBD1 matches at 8 bases. This sequence was found in a man aged 50 to 59 with acute or convalescent COVID-19. Sequencing was done on a sample of peripheral blood. Written as DNA, the CDR3 is TGTGCCAGCGGACAGGGCCCCTCCTACGAGCAGTACTTC. Its translation: CASGQGPSYEQYF.